This passage covers 31 T cell receptor beta chains from one sample sequenced in a study of cytomegalovirus exposure and HLA in healthy donors. Amplification used 60 Vbeta primers and 13 Jbeta primers. Some clones are missing from TCRdb's copy, which holds only in-frame ones; the method was immunoSEQ multiplex PCR. The table lists 250,000 to 350,000 clones, 86% of them singletons. Sequencing was performed on PBMCs. These receptor sequences come from a man aged 40-55 years in good health and CMV-seropositive.

The chain combines TRBV6-5 with TRBJ2-5; 8 bases are shared with TRBD1. The CDR3 length is 15 residues. V trimming: 6 bases; J trimming: 1 base; junction bases outside the gene matches: 7. The germline V gene has CDR1 MNHEY and CDR2 SVGAGI. This CDR3 reads CASRRYRGVQETQYF. Here the CDR3 DNA reads TGTGCCAGCAGACGCTACAGGGGGGTCCAAGAGACCCAGTACTTC.

The chain is built from TRBV27 and TRBJ2-7; D unclear. The germline V gene encodes CDR1 MNHEY and CDR2 SMNVEV (reference sequence). This CDR3 region has 12 residues. The V end lost 6 bases, the J end lost 7 bases, and 13 bases lay between the germline ends. The CDR3 coding sequence is TGTGCCAGCAGCTCGCTGGGCCGAGAGCAGTACTTC. Protein: CASSSLGREQYF.

This chain joins TRBV28 and TRBJ1-4; D is possibly TRBD1 (5 bases). The CDR3 runs 15 residues. Trimming took 5 bases from V and 0 from J, leaving 10 bases between them. The V gene's germline CDR1 is MDHEN and CDR2 SYDVKM. The CDR3: CASSPPGSTNEKLFF. CDR3 nucleotides: TGTGCCAGCAGTCCGCCAGGGTCAACTAATGAAAAACTGTTTTTT.

The V gene is TRBV29-1, the J gene TRBJ2-1; D might be TRBD1 (6 bases). V shed 1 base and J shed 7 bases, with 8 bases lying between them. CDR3 length: 12 amino acids. Germline-derived CDR1 and CDR2 are SQVTM and ANQGSEA. CDR3 amino acids: CSVEGQGNEQFF. CDR3 nucleotide sequence: TGCAGCGTTGAAGGTCAGGGGAATGAGCAGTTCTTC.

The chain uses TRBV19 and TRBJ2-7, with a possible D match to TRBD2 (6 bases). Germline CDR1 and CDR2: LNHDA and SQIVND (reference sequence). The CDR3 runs 16 residues. Between the trimmed V and J ends, which lost 0 bases and 3 bases, there was a span of 15 bases. The CDR3 loop is CASSIDGSGTSYEQYF. CDR3 in DNA: TGTGCCAGTAGTATAGATGGTAGCGGAACCAGCTACGAGCAGTACTTC.

This chain links TRBV19 with TRBJ1-1; the match to TRBD1 covers 10 bases. Germline loops: CDR1 LNHDA, CDR2 SQIVND (reference sequence). Trimming removed 5 bases from V and 4 bases from J; junction bases left unmatched: 4. This CDR3 is 14 amino acids long. This CDR3 reads CASSWGQGITEAFF. The CDR3 DNA sequence: TGTGCCAGTAGTTGGGGACAGGGGATCACTGAAGCTTTCTTT.

The chain uses TRBV10-3 and TRBJ2-5; D is undetermined. Looked up from germline, CDR1 is ENHRY and CDR2 is SYGVKD. With 3 bases removed from V and 6 bases from J, the gap between germline ends came to 11 bases. The CDR3 contains 13 residues. CDR3 nucleotides: TGTGCCATCAGTGACCAACACCGCAAGACCCAGTACTTC. Its translation is CAISDQHRKTQYF.

V and J are TRBV28 and TRBJ2-7; 10 bases align to TRBD1. CDR3 length: 16 residues. V gave up 6 bases and J gave up 1 base; unmatched junction bases: 9. The germline V gene encodes CDR1 MDHEN and CDR2 SYDVKM. The chain's CDR3 is CASSHPRTGGSYEQYF. CDR3 nucleotide sequence: TGTGCCAGCAGCCACCCCAGGACAGGGGGTTCCTACGAGCAGTACTTC.

The chain has TRBV19 and TRBJ2-2; D gene uncertain. V was shortened by 2 bases and J by 6 bases, with 7 bases between the two germline ends. Germline-derived CDR1 and CDR2 are LNHDA and SQIVND (reference sequence). The CDR3 has 13 amino acids. Here the CDR3 DNA reads TGTGCCAGTAGTATATTGGGCTCCGGGGAGCTGTTTTTT. Protein: CASSILGSGELFF.

This chain links TRBV5-6 with TRBJ1-1; D gene uncertain. V lost 0 bases and J lost 3, with 9 bases in between. This CDR3 contains 14 residues. The V gene's germline CDR1 is SGHDT and CDR2 YYEEEE. CDR3: CASSLGRRYTEAFF. The CDR3, as DNA: TGTGCCAGCAGCTTGGGTCGGCGGTACACTGAAGCTTTCTTT.

This chain links TRBV10-3 with TRBJ1-5; no firm D call. Germline V gene sequence: CDR1 ENHRY, CDR2 SYGVKD. Trimming pared 2 bases from V and 6 bases from J, leaving 11 bases between. The CDR3 loop spans 14 amino acids. CDR3 nucleotide sequence: TGTGCCATCAGTGAGCCCGGCGGCGGTCAGCCCCAGCATTTT. Translation: CAISEPGGGQPQHF.

The V and J genes are TRBV28 and TRBJ2-7; 8 nucleotides align to TRBD2. Germline-derived CDR1 and CDR2 are MDHEN and SYDVKM. This CDR3 spans 14 amino acids. Trimming cost V 3 bases and J 3 bases; bases outside gene matches: 4. CDR3 in DNA: TGTGCCAGCAGTTTGGCGGGGGGAGACTACGAGCAGTACTTC. Protein sequence: CASSLAGGDYEQYF.

This clone has only one observation. This chain joins TRBV2 and TRBJ2-1, with D perhaps matching TRBD2 (6 bases). This CDR3 contains 14 residues. CDR1 and CDR2 (germline): SNHLY, FYNNEI. V was trimmed by 3 bases and J by 8 bases, leaving 14 bases between them. Here the CDR3 reads CASSDNRELHEQFF. The CDR3 DNA is TGTGCCAGCAGTGATAATCGGGAGCTACATGAGCAGTTCTTC.

The chain employs TRBV5-1 and TRBJ2-1, with a weak D call TRBD2 (5 bases). The germline V gene has CDR1 SGHRS and CDR2 YFSETQ. The CDR3 is 14 amino acids. V was cut by 4 bases and J by 8 bases, with 16 bases left in between. For the CDR3, the DNA is TGCGCCAGCAGCCTAGGACTCCCCTCGGATGAGCAGTTCTTC. Translated: CASSLGLPSDEQFF. The full variable domain, rest sourced from reference TRBV5-1 and TRBJ2-1, is KAGVTQTPRYLIKTRGQQVTLSCSPISGHRSVSWYQQTPGQGLQFLFEYFSETQRNKGNFPGRFSGRQFSNSRSEMNVSTLELGDSALYLCASSLGLPSDEQFFGPGTRLTVL.

The chain couples TRBV11-2 to TRBJ2-3; 9 bases map to TRBD2. V dropped 1 base and J dropped 4; count of bases not matched to a gene: 6. This CDR3 has 16 residues. Germline CDR1 is SGHAT and CDR2 is FQNNGV. The CDR3: CASSLVGGRGPDTQYF. In DNA, the CDR3 is TGTGCCAGCAGCTTAGTTGGCGGGAGGGGACCAGATACGCAGTATTTT. Filled out from reference TRBV11-2 and TRBJ2-3, the complete variable domain reads EAGVAQSPRYKIIEKRQSVAFWCNPISGHATLYWYQQILGQGPKLLIQFQNNGVVDDSQLPKDRFSAERLKGVDSTLKIQPAKLEDSAVYLCASSLVGGRGPDTQYFGPGTRLTVL.

The V and J genes are TRBV27 and TRBJ1-5; D possibly corresponds to TRBD1 (6 bases). The CDR3 is made up of 15 amino acids. V was trimmed by 8 bases and J by 3 bases, leaving 17 bases between them. Germline values: CDR1 MNHEY, CDR2 SMNVEV (reference sequence). This CDR3 reads CASRRGGLINQPQHF. Here the CDR3 DNA reads TGTGCCAGCCGGAGGGGGGGTTTGATCAATCAGCCCCAGCATTTT.

This clone was detected a few times. This rearrangement joins TRBV6-1 to TRBJ1-2; no clear D. The CDR3 extends over 11 amino acids. Germline V gene data show CDR1 as MNHNS and CDR2 as SASEGT. Trimming left V 8 bases short and J 0 bases short, with 4 bases between. The CDR3 DNA reads TGTGCCAGCTCAACTAACTATGGCTACACCTTC. Translation gives CASSTNYGYTF.

The rearrangement links TRBV7-2 to TRBJ2-2; the D gene is possibly TRBD1 (6 bases). This CDR3 has 15 amino acids. Deletions cut 3 bases from V and 0 bases from J, with 8 bases between. Germline assignment: CDR1 SGHTA and CDR2 FQGNSA. The DNA of the CDR3 is TGTGCCAGCAGCTTTTGGACAGCGAACACCGGGGAGCTGTTTTTT. Translation gives CASSFWTANTGELFF.

A remark on this clone: A read error may produce the germline difference seen at one junction end. The chain couples TRBV7-9 to TRBJ1-2; unclear D gene. Germline loops: CDR1 SEHNR, CDR2 FQNEAQ (reference sequence). The CDR3 totals 13 residues. DNA for the CDR3: TGTTCCAGCAGCTTTGGTGTGACACCGAGCTACACCTTC. Its translation is CSSSFGVTPSYTF.

This clone was seen a single time. The gene calls are TRBV7-9 and TRBJ1-5; 10 positions agree with TRBD1. The V gene's germline CDR1 is SEHNR and CDR2 FQNEAQ (reference sequence). This CDR3 contains 16 residues. Germline trimming cut 5 bases from V and 3 bases from J; bases unmatched to any gene: 7. The CDR3 nucleotides are TGTGCCAGCAGCCACCAGACAGGGGGCGCCAATCAGCCCCAGCATTTT. It is translated as CASSHQTGGANQPQHF.

The V and J genes are TRBV10-3 and TRBJ2-7, with D maybe TRBD1 (5 bases). The CDR3 has 14 amino acids. The V end was cut by 7 bases, the J end by 1 base, with 14 bases between. From germline, CDR1 is ENHRY and CDR2 SYGVKD. The CDR3 DNA sequence: TGTGCCATCACGGCAGGGATAATGTCCTACGAGCAGTACTTC. Translating gives CAITAGIMSYEQYF.

This clone was counted a few times. The gene calls are TRBV28 and TRBJ1-5, with D maybe TRBD1 (5 bases). CDR1 and CDR2 (germline): MDHEN, SYDVKM. V was cut by 7 bases and J by 2 bases, with 12 bases left in between. This CDR3 comprises 14 residues. The CDR3 reads CASNKDSGNQPQHF. In DNA form, the CDR3 reads TGTGCCAGCAATAAAGACAGTGGCAATCAGCCCCAGCATTTT.

V is TRBV6-1 and J is TRBJ1-5; 8 nucleotides line up with TRBD1. J gave up 2 bases and V 8 bases, and 5 bases lay outside the gene matches. CDR3 size: 14 residues. Germline V gene lookup returns CDR1 MNHNS and CDR2 SASEGT. CDR3 nucleotide sequence: TGTGCCAGCTCACCACAGGGGGGCAATCAGCCCCAGCATTTT. Its protein product is CASSPQGGNQPQHF.

The rearrangement links TRBV5-4 to TRBJ2-7; maybe TRBD1 (5 bases). The germline gives CDR1 SGHNT, CDR2 YYREEE (reference sequence). The CDR3 has 12 amino acids. Trimming shortened V by 1 base and J by 5 bases, and 7 bases separated the two germline ends. For the CDR3, the DNA is TGTGCCAGCAGCTTGATAGGGGACGAGCAGTACTTC. Translation: CASSLIGDEQYF.

This sequence joins TRBV15 and TRBJ2-5, with D perhaps TRBD1 (5 bases). Trimming left V 7 bases short and J 5 bases short, with 14 bases between. CDR3 length: 13 amino acids. Germline values: CDR1 LNHNV, CDR2 YYDKDF (reference sequence). CDR3 DNA: TGTGCCACCAAAAGGGGCTATGGGGAGACCCAGTACTTC. Protein: CATKRGYGETQYF. Looking up the rest from reference TRBV15 and TRBJ2-5 gives the full variable domain: DAMVIQNPRYQVTQFGKPVTLSCSQTLNHNVMYWYQQKSSQAPKLLFHYYDKDFNNEADTPDNFQSRRPNTSFCFLDIRSPGLGDTAMYLCATKRGYGETQYFGPGTRLLVL.

The chain combines TRBV7-9 with TRBJ1-4, with TRBD1 as a possible D gene (6 bases). The CDR3 is 14 residues long. Trimming removed 0 bases from V and 7 bases from J, with 9 bases in between. Germline-derived CDR1 and CDR2 are SEHNR and FQNEAQ (reference sequence). The CDR3 DNA sequence: TGTGCCAGCAGCTTAGCCAGGGGAAGTGAAAAACTGTTTTTT. This encodes CASSLARGSEKLFF.

V is TRBV2 and J is TRBJ2-3; TRBD2 matches at 7 bases. J lost 0 bases, V lost 0 bases, and 0 bases had no gene match. CDR3 length equals 15 residues. The germline V gene has CDR1 SNHLY and CDR2 FYNNEI. The CDR3 DNA reads TGTGCCAGCAGTGAAGCGGGAGGGAGCACAGATACGCAGTATTTT. Amino acid sequence: CASSEAGGSTDTQYF.

The chain recombines TRBV18 with TRBJ1-2; no definite D call. V was shortened by 4 bases and J by 6 bases, with 18 bases between the two germline ends. CDR1 is KGHSH, CDR2 LQKENI, per germline. This CDR3 has 15 amino acids. The CDR3 bases are TGTGCCAGCTCACTAAACCGAAGGGAGTTCGATGGCTACACCTTC. Amino acid sequence: CASSLNRREFDGYTF. The entire variable domain, with the rest obtained from reference TRBV18 and TRBJ1-2, is as follows: NAGVMQNPRHLVRRRGQEARLRCSPMKGHSHVYWYRQLPEEGLKFMVYLQKENIIDESGMPKERFSAEFPKEGPSILRIQQVVRGDSAAYFCASSLNRREFDGYTFGSGTRLTVV.

The chain employs TRBV4-1 and TRBJ2-7; TRBD1 matches 9 bases. Losses at the gene ends were 3 bases for V and 4 bases for J; bases not matched to a gene: 1. The CDR3 covers 13 residues. Germline V gives CDR1 MGHRA, CDR2 YSYEKL. In nucleotides, the CDR3 is TGCGCCAGCAGCCATGGACAGGGGTACGAGCAGTACTTC. Residues: CASSHGQGYEQYF.

The V gene is TRBV28, the J gene TRBJ2-3; 9 bases are a match to TRBD1. There are 14 residues in the CDR3. V lost 6 bases and J lost 4; bases outside the gene matches: 5. From germline, CDR1 is MDHEN and CDR2 SYDVKM. The CDR3 coding sequence is TGTGCCAGCAGACGAACAGGGGGCGCAGATACGCAGTATTTT. It yields the protein CASRRTGGADTQYF. The full variable domain, its missing parts supplied by reference TRBV28 and TRBJ2-3, is DVKVTQSSRYLVKRTGEKVFLECVQDMDHENMFWYRQDPGLGLRLIYFSYDVKMKEKGDIPEGYSVSREKKERFSLILESASTNQTSMYLCASRRTGGADTQYFGPGTRLTVL.

The rearrangement uses TRBV15 and TRBJ1-5, with 7 positions matching TRBD1. This CDR3 is 13 amino acids long. The ends lost 4 bases at V and 5 bases at J; junction bases unmatched: 2. Germline-derived CDR1 and CDR2 are LNHNV and YYDKDF (reference sequence). The CDR3 protein is CATSNQGDQPQHF. For the CDR3, the DNA is TGTGCCACCAGCAACCAGGGGGATCAGCCCCAGCATTTT.